The rows below give T cell receptor beta chains drawn from one sample of a study of CD8+CD57+ T cells in acquired aplastic anemia. TCRdb reanalysed the reads using MiXCR and keeps one entry per CDR3 protein. Here the sample spans a few hundred thousand distinct CDR3 sequences, 45% to 65% being singletons. The source material was sorted CD4+, CD8+, or CD8+CD57+ T cells (not recorded which) from PBMCs. These receptors were obtained from a human donor with severe aplastic anemia or a healthy control (not recorded which). Each CDR3 is given with its conserved first and last residue. The D gene is left open where the match is weak. Clone size is not always given. Where it is, it says once, few, many or a class for expanded clones.

D	size	V	J	CDR3	DNA
.	many	TRBV11-3	TRBJ1-1	CASSFPGNTEAFF	TGTGCCAGCAGCTTTCCAGGGAACACTGAAGCTTTCTTT
TRBD2	many	TRBV7-6	TRBJ2-7	CASSPGGLGSYEQYF	TGTGCCAGCAGCCCGGGGGGGCTCGGATCCTACGAGCAGTACTTC
TRBD1	.	TRBV20-1	TRBJ2-1	CSVWTGGNEQFF	TGCAGTGTTTGGACAGGGGGCAATGAGCAGTTCTTC
.	many	TRBV7-9	TRBJ1-1	CASKGWAEAFF	TGTGCCAGCAAGGGGTGGGCTGAAGCTTTCTTT
TRBD2	many	TRBV4-3	TRBJ2-3	CASSQDGSRGAGVTDTQYF	TGCGCCAGCAGCCAAGACGGTTCGAGGGGAGCGGGGGTCACAGATACGCAGTATTTT
.	few	TRBV24-1	TRBJ1-5	CATRQDISNQPQHF	TGTGCCACCAGGCAGGACATTAGCAATCAGCCCCAGCATTTT
.	few	TRBV7-9	TRBJ2-3	CASSRRDDTQYF	TGTGCCAGCAGCCGGAGGGATGATACGCAGTATTTT
.	many	TRBV9	TRBJ2-5	CASSVGWARETQYF	TGTGCCAGCAGCGTAGGATGGGCTAGAGAGACCCAGTACTTC
TRBD2	few	TRBV20-1	TRBJ2-7	CSASGRDLYEQYF	TGCAGTGCTAGCGGGAGGGACCTCTACGAGCAGTACTTC
TRBD1	.	TRBV20-1	TRBJ2-7	CSSRDSFYEQYF	TGCAGTTCCCGGGACAGTTTTTACGAGCAGTACTTC
TRBD1	few	TRBV7-9	TRBJ2-7	CASNPQGDYEQYF	TGTGCCAGCAACCCCCAGGGGGACTACGAGCAGTACTTC
.	few	TRBV7-2	TRBJ2-1	CASSFDDSHNEQFF	TGTGCCAGCAGCTTCGACGACAGCCACAATGAGCAGTTCTTC
.	many	TRBV18	TRBJ2-5	CASSPGGKQETQYF	TGTGCCAGCTCACCGGGCGGTAAGCAAGAGACCCAGTACTTC
TRBD2	.	TRBV20-1	TRBJ2-5	CSAPARGVGETQYF	TGCAGTGCTCCCGCCCGGGGGGTGGGAGAGACCCAGTACTTC
.	.	TRBV29-1	TRBJ2-3	CSVDRDTQYF	TGCAGCGTTGATCGGGATACGCAGTATTTT
TRBD1	.	TRBV5-1	TRBJ1-1	CASSLGDRWSTEAFF	TGCGCCAGCAGCTTGGGGGACAGGTGGAGCACTGAAGCTTTCTTT
.	.	TRBV7-9	TRBJ1-1	CASSLVRAEAFF	TGTGCCAGCAGCTTAGTCAGGGCTGAAGCTTTCTTT
TRBD1	.	TRBV7-6	TRBJ2-1	CASSDRGREGQFF	TGTGCCAGCAGCGACAGGGGTCGTGAGGGGCAGTTCTTC
.	.	TRBV12-3/TRBV12-4	TRBJ1-1	CASSPERNTEAFF	TGTGCCAGCAGTCCGGAGAGGAACACTGAAGCTTTCTTT
TRBD2	many	TRBV19	TRBJ2-1	CASSPRSSGGPDNEQFF	TGTGCCAGTAGCCCGCGCAGTTCGGGGGGGCCAGACAATGAGCAGTTCTTC
TRBD2	many	TRBV6-1	TRBJ2-3	CATARASGGRTTDTQYF	TGTGCCACCGCGCGGGCTAGCGGGGGGCGAACCACAGATACGCAGTATTTT
TRBD1	.	TRBV14	TRBJ1-2	CASSRTGGRGYTF	TGTGCCAGCAGCCGGACAGGGGGCAGAGGCTACACCTTC
.	.	TRBV29-1	TRBJ1-1	CSVKGAGSEAFF	TGCAGCGTAAAGGGAGCTGGGAGTGAAGCTTTCTTT
TRBD1	.	TRBV5-1	TRBJ1-6	CASSSGDSLNYSPLHF	TGCGCCAGCAGCTCAGGGGACAGCCTGAATTATTCACCCCTCCACTTT
TRBD1	.	TRBV9	TRBJ1-3	CASGGQGTIYF	TGTGCCAGCGGGGGACAGGGCACCATATATTTT
TRBD2	.	TRBV7-2	TRBJ2-7	CASSLTSGEAYEQYF	TGTGCCAGCAGCCTCACTAGCGGGGAAGCCTACGAGCAGTACTTC
TRBD1	.	TRBV6-1	TRBJ1-3	CASTGAVGGSTIYF	TGTGCCAGTACAGGGGCGGTCGGTGGAAGCACCATATATTTT
TRBD1	.	TRBV7-6	TRBJ2-7	CAIQTGTGPGEQYF	TGTGCCATTCAGACCGGGACAGGGCCGGGGGAGCAGTACTTC
TRBD2	.	TRBV7-2	TRBJ2-7	CASSLGRRLAGGSYEQYF	TGTGCCAGCAGCTTAGGTCGTCGACTAGCGGGGGGCTCCTACGAGCAGTACTTC
.	many	TRBV19	TRBJ2-3	CASSIKGGITDTQYF	TGTGCCAGTAGTATAAAGGGGGGAATCACAGATACGCAGTATTTT
.	.	TRBV6-5	TRBJ1-2	CASSRWGGRSYTF	TGTGCCAGCAGTCGCTGGGGGGGTAGGTCCTACACCTTC
TRBD2	few	TRBV18	TRBJ2-5	CASSPRSGGGGETQYF	TGTGCCAGCTCACCACGGAGCGGGGGGGGAGGAGAGACCCAGTACTTC
.	.	TRBV5-1	TRBJ1-3	CATRRGSGDTIYF	TGCGCCACCAGGAGGGGTTCTGGGGACACCATATATTTT
.	.	TRBV5-1	TRBJ2-7	CASSLTGSNEQYF	TGCGCCAGCAGCTTGACAGGGTCCAACGAGCAGTACTTC
TRBD1	many	TRBV7-3	TRBJ1-1	CASSFRGGGTEAFF	TGTGCCAGCAGCTTCAGGGGGGGGGGCACTGAAGCTTTCTTT
.	.	TRBV19	TRBJ2-3	CATPPGCGTDTQYF	TGTGCCACCCCCCCAGGCTGCGGGACAGATACGCAGTATTTT
TRBD1	many	TRBV6-6	TRBJ1-5	CASSRSGTGGELQHF	TGTGCCAGCAGTCGGAGCGGGACAGGGGGGGAATTACAGCATTTT
.	few	TRBV29-1	TRBJ1-2	CSVEKGVGNGYTF	TGCAGCGTTGAAAAGGGAGTAGGTAATGGCTACACCTTC
.	.	TRBV20-1	TRBJ1-1	CSARVGGPNTEAFF	TGCAGTGCTAGAGTCGGGGGACCGAACACTGAAGCTTTCTTT
TRBD2	.	TRBV2	TRBJ2-1	CASRVGRSEQFF	TGTGCCAGCAGGGTCGGGAGGTCGGAGCAGTTCTTC
.	.	TRBV20-1	TRBJ2-1	CSANRVNEQFF	TGCAGTGCCAACCGGGTCAATGAGCAGTTCTTC
.	.	TRBV5-4	TRBJ2-5	CASSLTLGTQYF	TGTGCCAGCAGCTTAACCCTTGGGACCCAGTACTTC
.	.	TRBV5-1	TRBJ1-1	CASSLRPALNTGAFF	TGCGCCAGCAGCTTACGGCCAGCTTTGAACACTGGAGCTTTCTTT
.	few	TRBV5-5	TRBJ2-3	CASSLAHSTDTRYF	TGTGCCAGCAGCTTGGCCCACAGCACAGATACGCGGTACTTT
TRBD1	.	TRBV2	TRBJ1-4	CASSRPGGAQEDNEKLFF	TGTGCCAGCAGTCGACCAGGGGGCGCTCAGGAAGATAATGAAAAACTGTTTTTT
TRBD2	many	TRBV5-1	TRBJ2-7	CASSLVASGGSYEQYF	TGCGCCAGCAGCTTGGTGGCTAGCGGGGGCTCGTACGAGCAGTACTTC
.	.	TRBV20-1	TRBJ1-6	CSVLGASFGNSPLHF	TGCAGTGTCCTCGGGGCTAGTTTCGGGAATTCACCCCTCCACTTT
.	.	TRBV5-6	TRBJ1-2	CASSLERDEGYTF	TGTGCCAGCAGCTTGGAAAGGGACGAGGGCTACACCTTC
.	many	TRBV4-3	TRBJ2-2	CASSQDFSGGIGELFF	TGCGCCAGCAGCCAAGATTTTTCAGGGGGGATCGGGGAGCTGTTTTTT
TRBD2	many	TRBV5-1	TRBJ2-7	CASSFAGGYEQYF	TGCGCCAGCAGCTTTGCGGGGGGCTACGAGCAGTACTTC
.	many	TRBV6-1	TRBJ1-2	CASSEAGGDPPGAGYTF	TGTGCCAGCAGTGAAGCGGGGGGAGACCCCCCGGGTGCAGGCTACACCTTC
TRBD2	few	TRBV11-2	TRBJ2-4	CASSLEPRGSGGPGIAKNIQYF	TGTGCCAGCAGCTTAGAACCCCGAGGTAGCGGGGGTCCCGGGATAGCCAAAAACATTCAGTACTTC
.	.	TRBV19	TRBJ2-1	CASSITRAKQFF	TGTGCCAGTAGTATAACTCGGGCGAAGCAGTTCTTC
.	.	TRBV19	TRBJ2-7	CASSTAGTYEQYF	TGTGCCAGTAGTACTGCAGGGACCTACGAGCAGTACTTC